This record covers a single T cell receptor beta chain. This sample was included in a study of blood T cell repertoires in COVID-19. The wider study: Samples came from the United States, Italy and Spain, spanning acute and convalescent COVID-19. The analysed material was cDNA or gDNA that came from T cells, B-cell-depleted T cells, or PBMCs.

Per the original data handling: Researchers report that nucleated cell counts were estimated from reference gene primer amplification. Sequencing used immunoSEQ multiplex PCR; TCRdb keeps in-frame clones, though not all of them. That table furnishes V, J and clone size, whereas the DNA furnished D and trimming. The sample contains 45,000 to 60,000 clones, less than 85% of which appear only once. The V gene's germline CDR1 is MNHEY and CDR2 SVGAGI. V was pared by 6 bases and J by 1 base, with 10 bases between. CDR3 length: 14 amino acids. Sequenced input: peripheral blood. The V and J genes are TRBV6-5 and TRBJ1-5, with D unresolved. The receptor was derived from a man over 45 with acute or convalescent COVID-19. This CDR3 is CASSLGLSNQPQHF. The CDR3 nucleotides are TGTGCCAGCAGCTTAGGACTGAGCAATCAGCCCCAGCATTTT.